This T cell receptor beta chain was captured in a study of CD8 T cells in Susac syndrome. RNA in amounts of about 0.5 to 1 ug was reverse transcribed with random hexamers. The CDR3 of TCR beta was amplified by immunoSEQ multiplex PCR across 54 Vbeta and 13 Jbeta. MiXCR, applied by TCRdb to the immunoSEQ multiplex PCR reads, yields one record per CDR3 protein. The data show about 150,000 distinct CDR3 sequences, approximately 94% seen once. With V trimmed by 6 bases and J by 1 base, 4 bases remained unmatched. The CDR3 totals 14 residues. Germline values: CDR1 GTSNPN, CDR2 SVGIG (reference sequence). V usage is TRBV30 and J usage is TRBJ2-2; 8 nucleotides line up with TRBD1. This clonotype was sampled from a human donor with multiple sclerosis. Source material: CD4+ T cells from PBMCs. The CDR3 is CACTDRVNTGELFF. The CDR3 DNA follows: TGTGCCTGCACGGACAGGGTGAACACCGGGGAGCTGTTTTTT.